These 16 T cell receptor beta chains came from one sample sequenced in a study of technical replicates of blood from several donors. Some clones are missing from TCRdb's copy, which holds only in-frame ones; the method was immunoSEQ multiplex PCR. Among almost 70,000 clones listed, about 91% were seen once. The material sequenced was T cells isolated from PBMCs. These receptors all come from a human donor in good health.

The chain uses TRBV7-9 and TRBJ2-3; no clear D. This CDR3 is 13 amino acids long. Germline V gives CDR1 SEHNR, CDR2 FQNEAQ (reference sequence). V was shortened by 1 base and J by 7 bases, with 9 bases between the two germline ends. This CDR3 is CASSLVGPNTQYF. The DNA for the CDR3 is TGTGCCAGCAGCTTAGTGGGCCCAAATACGCAGTATTTT. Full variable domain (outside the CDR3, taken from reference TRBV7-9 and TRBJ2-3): DTGVSQNPRHKITKRGQNVTFRCDPISEHNRLYWYRQTLGQGPEFLTYFQNEAQLEKSRLLSDRFSAERPKGSFSTLEIQRTEQGDSAMYLCASSLVGPNTQYFGPGTRLTVL.

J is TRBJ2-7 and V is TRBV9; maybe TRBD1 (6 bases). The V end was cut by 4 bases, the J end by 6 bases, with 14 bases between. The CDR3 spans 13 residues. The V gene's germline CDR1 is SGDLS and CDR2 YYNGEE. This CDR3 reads CASSRTTGIEQYF. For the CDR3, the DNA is TGTGCCAGCAGCCGAACAACAGGGATCGAGCAGTACTTC.

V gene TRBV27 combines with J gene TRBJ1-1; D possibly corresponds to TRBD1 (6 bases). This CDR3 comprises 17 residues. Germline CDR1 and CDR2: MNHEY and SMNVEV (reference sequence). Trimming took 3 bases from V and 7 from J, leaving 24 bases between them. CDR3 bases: TGTGCCAGCAGTTTCTCGACAGGAGAGGCCCCATACTTTGAAGCTTTCTTT. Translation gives CASSFSTGEAPYFEAFF.

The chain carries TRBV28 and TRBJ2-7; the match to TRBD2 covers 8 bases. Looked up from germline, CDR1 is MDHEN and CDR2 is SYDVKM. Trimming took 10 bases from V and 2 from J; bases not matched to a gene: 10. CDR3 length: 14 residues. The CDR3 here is CAIRSGGPPYEQYF. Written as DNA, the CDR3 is TGTGCCATCCGGAGCGGGGGTCCTCCCTACGAGCAGTACTTC.

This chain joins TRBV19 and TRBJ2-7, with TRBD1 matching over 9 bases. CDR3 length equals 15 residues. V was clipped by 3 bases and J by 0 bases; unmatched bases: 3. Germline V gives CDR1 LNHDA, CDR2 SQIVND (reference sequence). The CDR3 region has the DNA TGTGCCAGTAGTATTCAGGACAGGGGCTCCTACGAGCAGTACTTC. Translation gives CASSIQDRGSYEQYF.

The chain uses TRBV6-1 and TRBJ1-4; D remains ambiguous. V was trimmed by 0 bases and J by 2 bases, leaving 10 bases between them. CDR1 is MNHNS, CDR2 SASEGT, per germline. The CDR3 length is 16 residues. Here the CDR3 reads CASSEAFGVTNEKLFF. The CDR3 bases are TGTGCCAGCAGTGAAGCGTTCGGGGTTACTAATGAAAAACTGTTTTTT.

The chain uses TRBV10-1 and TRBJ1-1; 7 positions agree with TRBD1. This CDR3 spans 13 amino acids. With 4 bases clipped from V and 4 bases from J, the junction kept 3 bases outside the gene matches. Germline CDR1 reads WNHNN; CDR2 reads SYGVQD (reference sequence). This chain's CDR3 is CASSGNRGTEAFF. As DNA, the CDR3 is TGCGCCAGCAGTGGGAACAGGGGCACTGAAGCTTTCTTT.

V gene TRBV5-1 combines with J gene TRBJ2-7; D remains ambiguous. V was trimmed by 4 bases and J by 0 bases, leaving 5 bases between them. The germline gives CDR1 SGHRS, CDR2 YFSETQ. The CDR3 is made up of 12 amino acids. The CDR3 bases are TGCGCCAGCAGCCACAGCTCCTACGAGCAGTACTTC. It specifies CASSHSSYEQYF.

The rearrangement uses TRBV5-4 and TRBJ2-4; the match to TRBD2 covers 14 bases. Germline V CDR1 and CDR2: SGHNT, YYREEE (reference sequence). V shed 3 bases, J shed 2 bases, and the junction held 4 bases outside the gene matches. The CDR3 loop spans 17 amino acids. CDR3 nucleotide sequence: TGTGCCAGCAGCTCGGGGACTAGCGGGAGAACCAAAAACATTCAGTACTTC. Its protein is CASSSGTSGRTKNIQYF.

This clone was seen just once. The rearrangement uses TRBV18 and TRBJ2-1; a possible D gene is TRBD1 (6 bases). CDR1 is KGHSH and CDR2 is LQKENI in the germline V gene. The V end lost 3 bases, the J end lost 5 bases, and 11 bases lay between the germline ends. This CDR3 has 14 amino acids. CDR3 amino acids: CASSPGQSHNEQFF. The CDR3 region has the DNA TGTGCCAGCTCACCCGGACAGAGTCACAATGAGCAGTTCTTC.

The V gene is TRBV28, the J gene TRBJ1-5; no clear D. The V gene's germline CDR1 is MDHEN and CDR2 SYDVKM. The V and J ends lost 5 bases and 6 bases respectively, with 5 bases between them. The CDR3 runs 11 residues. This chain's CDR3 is CASSTLQPQHF. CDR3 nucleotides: TGTGCCAGCAGTACTCTTCAGCCCCAGCATTTT.

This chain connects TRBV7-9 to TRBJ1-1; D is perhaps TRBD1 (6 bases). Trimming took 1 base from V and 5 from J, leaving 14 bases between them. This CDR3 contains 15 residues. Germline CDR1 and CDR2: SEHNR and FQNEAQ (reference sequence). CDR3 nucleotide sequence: TGTGCCAGCAGCTTAGGAGAGGGGGAAGTGACTGAAGCTTTCTTT. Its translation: CASSLGEGEVTEAFF. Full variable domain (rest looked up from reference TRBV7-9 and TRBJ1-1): DTGVSQNPRHKITKRGQNVTFRCDPISEHNRLYWYRQTLGQGPEFLTYFQNEAQLEKSRLLSDRFSAERPKGSFSTLEIQRTEQGDSAMYLCASSLGEGEVTEAFFGQGTRLTVV.

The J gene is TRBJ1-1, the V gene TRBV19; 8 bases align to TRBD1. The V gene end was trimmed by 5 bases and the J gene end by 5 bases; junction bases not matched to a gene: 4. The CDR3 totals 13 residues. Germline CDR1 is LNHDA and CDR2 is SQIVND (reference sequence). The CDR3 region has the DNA TGTGCCAGTAGTCCGACAGGGGTTACTGAAGCTTTCTTT. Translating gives CASSPTGVTEAFF.

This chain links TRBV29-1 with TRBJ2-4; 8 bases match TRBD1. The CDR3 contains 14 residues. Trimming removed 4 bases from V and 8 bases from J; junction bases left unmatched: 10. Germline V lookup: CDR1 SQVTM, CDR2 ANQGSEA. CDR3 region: CSVVSQGTGDIQYF. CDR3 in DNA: TGCAGCGTTGTAAGCCAGGGGACAGGTGACATTCAGTACTTC.

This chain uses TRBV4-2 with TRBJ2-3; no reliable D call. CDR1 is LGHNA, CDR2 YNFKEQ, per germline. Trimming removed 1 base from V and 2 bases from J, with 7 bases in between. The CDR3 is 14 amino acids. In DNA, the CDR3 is TGTGCCAGCAGCCAAGCAGACAACACAGATACGCAGTATTTT. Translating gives CASSQADNTDTQYF.

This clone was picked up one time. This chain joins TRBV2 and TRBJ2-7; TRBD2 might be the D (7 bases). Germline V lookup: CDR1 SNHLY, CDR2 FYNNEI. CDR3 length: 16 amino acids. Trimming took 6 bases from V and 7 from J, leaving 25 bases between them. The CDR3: CASSPIVGGREGEQYF. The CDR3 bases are TGTGCCAGCAGCCCAATAGTGGGGGGGCGAGAGGGAGAGCAGTACTTC.